This TCR beta chain was sequenced in a study of blood T cell repertoires in COVID-19. With 7 bases clipped from V and 6 bases from J, the junction kept 9 bases outside the gene matches. The CDR3 spans 15 residues. Germline loops: CDR1 MDHEN, CDR2 SYDVKM. Profiling relied on immunoSEQ multiplex PCR, and the TCRdb table lists in-frame clones only, not all of them. The sample lists 150,000 to 200,000 clones, over 70% seen once, with 3.6% in the top ten. This sequence originates from a woman aged 45-60 years in a cohort exposed to, infected with or recovered from COVID-19 (not recorded which). This sequence joins TRBV28 and TRBJ1-6, with 7 bases matching TRBD1. The material sequenced was PBMCs or T cells enriched from blood (not recorded which). The CDR3 region is CASTPPTGSNSPLHF. CDR3 DNA sequence: TGTGCCAGCACCCCTCCGACAGGGAGTAATTCACCCCTCCACTTT.